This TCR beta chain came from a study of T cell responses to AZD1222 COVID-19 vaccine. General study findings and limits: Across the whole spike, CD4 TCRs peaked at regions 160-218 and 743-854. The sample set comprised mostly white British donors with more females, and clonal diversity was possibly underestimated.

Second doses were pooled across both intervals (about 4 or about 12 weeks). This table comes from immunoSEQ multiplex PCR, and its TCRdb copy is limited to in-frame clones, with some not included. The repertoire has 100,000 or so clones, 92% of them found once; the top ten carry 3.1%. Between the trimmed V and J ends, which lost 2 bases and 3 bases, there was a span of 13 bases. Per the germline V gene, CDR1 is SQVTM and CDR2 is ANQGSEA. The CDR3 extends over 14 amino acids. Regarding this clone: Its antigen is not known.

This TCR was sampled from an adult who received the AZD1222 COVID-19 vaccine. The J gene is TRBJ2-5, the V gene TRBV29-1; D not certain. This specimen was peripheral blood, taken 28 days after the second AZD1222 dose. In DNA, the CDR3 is TGCAGCGTTGAATGGGGAAAGGTTGAAGAGACCCAGTACTTC. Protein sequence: CSVEWGKVEETQYF.